This TCR beta chain emerged from a study of Tregs in tolerant kidney transplant recipients. Some clones are missing from TCRdb's copy, which holds only in-frame ones; the method was immunoSEQ multiplex PCR. In the table there are some 64,000 clones, approximately 98% of which are singletons. Unmatched junction bases numbered 9, after V lost 3 bases and J lost 5 bases. The V gene's germline CDR1 is MNHEY and CDR2 SMNVEV (reference sequence). The CDR3 covers 16 residues. This TCR was sampled from a human donor who received a combined kidney and bone marrow transplant. This sequence joins TRBV27 and TRBJ2-3; 9 bases are shared with TRBD1. The material was Tregs from blood, obtained before the transplant. The CDR3 sequence: CASSFLGQGQRDTQYF. DNA for the CDR3: TGTGCCAGCAGTTTCTTAGGACAGGGGCAGAGAGATACGCAGTATTTT.